Sequencing of this TCR beta chain was carried out in a study of a mutant IDH1 vaccine in newly diagnosed glioma. For the study at large: Vaccines were begun 4-6 weeks after radiotherapy alone, or with temozolomide cycles.

Profiling relied on immunoSEQ multiplex PCR, and the TCRdb table lists in-frame clones only, not all of them. The data contain roughly 25,000 clones, roughly 77% of them singletons. This sample's time point: week 5, during vaccination. Vaccination comprised doses that each held 300 ug of mutant IDH1 20-mer peptide, plus topical imiquimod. On this clone: Its specificity is not known.

Germline assignment: CDR1 SGHNT and CDR2 YENEEA. Trimming took 0 bases from V and 6 from J, leaving 12 bases between them. The CDR3 runs 16 residues. The specimen comprised PBMCs, sampled from a glioma patient whose treatment included an IDH1 peptide vaccine. The chain carries TRBV11-3 and TRBJ1-6, with unresolved D. The TCR originated in a man aged 35 to 55 with glioma. The DNA for the CDR3 is TGTGCCAGCAGCTTAGATCGTAGAGAGCTTAATTCACCCCTCCACTTT. Protein sequence: CASSLDRRELNSPLHF.